The TCR beta chain under discussion was sequenced for a study of naive and memory T cell subsets. This clonotype was seen only a few times. Its cognate antigen is unknown. The beta constant-region primer was an equimolar mix of two oligonucleotides covering TRBC1 and TRBC2. Nested alpha and beta constant-region primers with the SP2 primer drove four PCR rounds on ligated cDNA. TCRdb analysed the UMI-ligation and nested PCR reads with MiXCR anew, one entry per CDR3 protein. The data show over 110,000 distinct CDR3 sequences, 15% to 25% seen once. Cells stained for CD3, CD4, CD8, CD45RA and CD27 were sorted into four subsets. Notes on the study in general: Over 95% of naive TCR sequences appeared only once, unlike memory subsets. A few larger clonotypes appeared in naive repertoires, especially CD8, possibly memory cells re-expressing CD45RA.

This CDR3 region has 13 residues. Germline loops: CDR1 MDHEN, CDR2 SYDVKM. Trimming took 6 bases from V and 2 from J, leaving 8 bases between them. The gene calls are TRBV28 and TRBJ1-5; D gene uncertain. This sequence originates from a human donor in good health. Specimen: naive CD8+ T cells from blood. The DNA for the CDR3 is TGTGCCAGCAGCCCCATGGGCAATCAGCCCCAGCATTTT. Protein sequence: CASSPMGNQPQHF.